These 3 T cell receptor beta chains originate from one sample sequenced in a study of control samples from healthy donors and cancer patients. Produced via immunoSEQ multiplex PCR; TCRdb's table is partial and in-frame only. The sample contains over 150,000 clones, approximately 96% of which appear only once. Sequenced input: blood. The receptors were sampled from a man aged 35 to 55 in good health.

The CDR3 region has the DNA TGTGCCAGCAGTACCCTGTCGGAGGCGATAAACTATGGCTACACCTTC. It codes for CASSTLSEAINYGYTF. V gene TRBV11-2 combines with J gene TRBJ1-2; unclear D gene. V lost 6 bases and J lost 2, with 19 bases in between. CDR1 and CDR2 (germline): SGHAT, FQNNGV. This CDR3 contains 16 residues.

The rearrangement uses TRBV4-3 and TRBJ1-2; weak D call: TRBD1 (5 bases). The V gene's germline CDR1 is LGHNA and CDR2 YSLEER. The CDR3 runs to 17 residues. The V and J ends lost 0 bases and 3 bases respectively, with 17 bases between them. The CDR3 loop is CASSQDRGEGIDYGYTF. Written as DNA, the CDR3 is TGCGCCAGCAGCCAAGATCGGGGCGAGGGAATCGACTATGGCTACACCTTC.

The V and J genes are TRBV7-8 and TRBJ1-3; 8 bases map to TRBD1. CDR3 length: 16 amino acids. Germline CDR1 reads SGHVS; CDR2 reads FQNEAQ. V gave up 5 bases and J gave up 3 bases; unmatched junction bases: 9. The CDR3 coding sequence is TGTGCCAGCAGCCCTAATCAGGGGGCAAGTGGAAACACCATATATTTT. The encoded protein is CASSPNQGASGNTIYF.